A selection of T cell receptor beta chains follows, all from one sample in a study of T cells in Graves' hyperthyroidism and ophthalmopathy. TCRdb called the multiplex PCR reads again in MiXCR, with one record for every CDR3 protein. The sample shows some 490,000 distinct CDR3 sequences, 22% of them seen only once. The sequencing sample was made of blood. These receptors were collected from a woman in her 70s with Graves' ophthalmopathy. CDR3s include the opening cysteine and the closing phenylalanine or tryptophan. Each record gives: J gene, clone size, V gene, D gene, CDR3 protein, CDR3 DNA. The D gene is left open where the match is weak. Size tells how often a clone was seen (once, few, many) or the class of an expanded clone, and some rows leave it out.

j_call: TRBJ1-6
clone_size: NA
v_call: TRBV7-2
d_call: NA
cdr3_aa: CASSLRTVRYGYNSPLHF
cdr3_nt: TGTGCCAGCAGCTTACGGACAGTTCGATACGGGTATAATTCACCCCTCCACTTT

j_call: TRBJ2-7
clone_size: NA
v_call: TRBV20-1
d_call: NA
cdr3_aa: CSARLDWHGDEQYF
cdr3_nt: TGCAGTGCTAGATTGGACTGGCACGGGGACGAGCAGTACTTC

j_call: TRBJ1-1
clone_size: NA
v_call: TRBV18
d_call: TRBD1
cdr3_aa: CASSIQGDTEAFF
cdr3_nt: TGTGCCAGCTCAATACAGGGGGACACTGAAGCTTTCTTT

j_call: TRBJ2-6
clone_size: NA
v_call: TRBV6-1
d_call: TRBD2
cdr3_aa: CASTPPTSGSSGANVLTF
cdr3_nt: TGTGCCAGCACACCCCCGACTAGCGGGAGTTCTGGGGCCAACGTCCTGACTTTC

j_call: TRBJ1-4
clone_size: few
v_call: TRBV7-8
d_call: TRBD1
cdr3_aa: CASSPRTGGHEKLFF
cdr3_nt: TGTGCCAGCAGCCCCAGGACAGGGGGGCATGAAAAACTGTTTTTT

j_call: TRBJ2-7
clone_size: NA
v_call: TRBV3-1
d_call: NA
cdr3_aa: CASSQDGTYEQYF
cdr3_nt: TGCGCCAGCAGCCAAGATGGCACCTACGAGCAGTACTTC

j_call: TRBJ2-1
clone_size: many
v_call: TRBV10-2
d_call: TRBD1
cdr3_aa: CASRSGQGRDEQFF
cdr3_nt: TGCGCCAGCAGATCGGGACAGGGTAGGGATGAGCAGTTCTTC

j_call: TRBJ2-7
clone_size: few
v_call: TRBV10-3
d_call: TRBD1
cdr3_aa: CAISSPGTGNRYEQYF
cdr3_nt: TGTGCCATCAGTTCCCCCGGGACAGGGAATCGCTACGAGCAGTACTTC

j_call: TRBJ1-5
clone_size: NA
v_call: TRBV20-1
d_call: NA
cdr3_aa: CSARDYTGDNQPQHF
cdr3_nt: TGCAGTGCTAGAGATTACACAGGTGATAATCAGCCCCAGCATTTT

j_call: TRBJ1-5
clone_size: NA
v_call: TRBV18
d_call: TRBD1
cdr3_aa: CASSPTGGSWNQPQHF
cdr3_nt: TGTGCCAGCTCTCCTACAGGGGGTTCTTGGAATCAGCCCCAGCATTTT

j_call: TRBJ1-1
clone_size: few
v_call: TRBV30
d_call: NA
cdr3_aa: CAWSPRTVHFF
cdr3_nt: TGTGCCTGGAGTCCCCGGACTGTTCATTTCTTT

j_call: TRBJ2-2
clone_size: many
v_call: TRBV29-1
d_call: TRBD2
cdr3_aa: CSAPGLAGGGTGELFF
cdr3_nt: TGCAGCGCACCGGGACTAGCGGGAGGTGGGACCGGGGAGCTGTTTTTT

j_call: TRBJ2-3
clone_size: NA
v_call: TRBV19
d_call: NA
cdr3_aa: CATSPGPLTIHTQYF
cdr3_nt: TGTGCCACCTCCCCGGGGCCCTTAACGATTCATACGCAGTATTTT

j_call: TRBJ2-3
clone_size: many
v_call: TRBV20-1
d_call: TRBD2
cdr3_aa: CSARKRESRTDTQYF
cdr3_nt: TGCAGTGCTAGAAAGCGGGAATCTCGCACAGATACGCAGTATTTT

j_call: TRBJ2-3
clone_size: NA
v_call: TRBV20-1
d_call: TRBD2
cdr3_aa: CSADRLAGRTDTQYF
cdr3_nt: TGCAGTGCCGACAGACTAGCGGGAAGGACAGATACGCAGTATTTT

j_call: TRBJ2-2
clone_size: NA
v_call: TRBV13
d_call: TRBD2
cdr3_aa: CASSLGASGLANTGELFF
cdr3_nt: TGTGCCAGCAGCTTAGGCGCATCCGGACTAGCGAACACCGGGGAGCTGTTTTTT

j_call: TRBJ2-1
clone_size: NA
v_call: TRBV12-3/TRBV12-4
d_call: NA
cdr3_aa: CASRYEVAEQFF
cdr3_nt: TGTGCCAGCCGATACGAAGTGGCTGAGCAGTTCTTC

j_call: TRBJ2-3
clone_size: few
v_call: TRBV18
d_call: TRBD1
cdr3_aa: CASSPTAQGATQYF
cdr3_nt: TGTGCCAGCTCACCGACTGCCCAGGGGGCTACGCAGTATTTT

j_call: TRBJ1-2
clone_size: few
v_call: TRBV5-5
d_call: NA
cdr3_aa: CASTSGNLRERRYGYTF
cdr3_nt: TGTGCCAGCACCTCGGGGAACCTGAGGGAGAGACGCTATGGCTACACCTTC

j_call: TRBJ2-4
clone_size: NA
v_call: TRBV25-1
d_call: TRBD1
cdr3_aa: CASSELGGSKNIQYF
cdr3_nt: TGTGCCAGCAGTGAATTAGGGGGCTCCAAAAACATTCAGTACTTC

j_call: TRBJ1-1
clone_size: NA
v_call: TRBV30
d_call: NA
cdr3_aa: CAWSGGVMSFF
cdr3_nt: TGTGCCTGGAGTGGAGGAGTAATGTCTTTCTTT

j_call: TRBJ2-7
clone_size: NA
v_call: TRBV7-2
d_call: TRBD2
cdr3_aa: CASSLDSGSFSEQYF
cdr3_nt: TGTGCCAGCAGCTTAGATAGCGGGAGCTTTAGCGAGCAGTACTTC